The entry below gives a single T cell receptor (beta chain) sequence along with its context. These data belong to a study of blood T cells in healthy people across ages. Next came a second PCR, run for about 6 to 11 cycles, which used a sample-barcoded 5' primer along with a J-beta primer mix. MiXCR was run by TCRdb on the 5' RACE reads, yielding one entry per CDR3 protein. The sample consists of fewer than 1.5 million distinct CDR3 sequences, approximately 38% of them appearing once. The CDR3 covers 14 residues. V shed 4 bases and J shed 1 base, with 8 bases lying between them. CDR1 and CDR2 (germline): SGHRS, YFSETQ.

The rearrangement uses TRBV5-1 and TRBJ2-2; tentatively, D is TRBD2 (5 bases). The sequencing input was blood. This clonotype was obtained from a woman between 18 and 29 years old in good health. CDR3 amino acids: CASSDGMNTGELFF. The CDR3 DNA reads TGCGCCAGCAGCGACGGGATGAACACCGGGGAGCTGTTTTTT.